The 28 T cell receptor beta chains below come from one sample, sequenced in a study of blood T cell repertoires in COVID-19. Some clones are missing from TCRdb's copy, which holds only in-frame ones; the method was immunoSEQ multiplex PCR. The sample comprises around 300,000 clones, approximately 87% of which are singletons, and less than 6% rests with the top ten. The material sequenced was PBMCs or T cells enriched from blood (not recorded which). These receptors were obtained from a woman between 25 and 40 years old who had recovered from COVID-19.

This clone was observed a single time. V and J are TRBV5-4 and TRBJ2-5, with a weak D call TRBD1 (6 bases). The V gene's germline CDR1 is SGHNT and CDR2 YYREEE (reference sequence). The CDR3 runs 18 residues. V lost 4 bases, J lost 2 bases, and 24 bases lay in between. Here the CDR3 reads CASSGTTPVTGKQETQYF. The CDR3 DNA is TGTGCCAGCAGCGGGACCACTCCTGTGACAGGAAAACAAGAGACCCAGTACTTC.

The chain joins TRBV2 to TRBJ1-1; 7 bases fit TRBD1. This CDR3 spans 13 amino acids. V lost 1 base, J lost 10 bases, and 6 bases stayed unmatched. Germline V CDR1 and CDR2: SNHLY, FYNNEI. The CDR3 loop reads CASSEGQGRSAFF. DNA for the CDR3: TGTGCCAGCAGTGAAGGACAGGGACGGTCAGCTTTCTTT.

J is TRBJ2-7 and V is TRBV19; D is possibly TRBD1 (6 bases). V was trimmed by 4 bases and J by 2 bases, leaving 21 bases between them. Germline-derived CDR1 and CDR2 are LNHDA and SQIVND (reference sequence). The CDR3 contains 17 residues. CDR3 loop: CASSNERDNNPTYEQYF. As DNA, the CDR3 is TGTGCCAGTAGTAATGAACGGGACAATAACCCGACCTACGAGCAGTACTTC.

This rearrangement joins TRBV30 to TRBJ2-2; the D gene is possibly TRBD2 (6 bases). The CDR3 extends over 19 amino acids. V dropped 1 base and J dropped 0 bases, with 21 bases sitting between them. Germline loops: CDR1 GTSNPN, CDR2 SVGIG (reference sequence). CDR3 coding DNA: TGTGCCTGGAGTGCCCAGCTCGGAGGGCAACCGACGAACACCGGGGAGCTGTTTTTT. This encodes CAWSAQLGGQPTNTGELFF.

This clone was observed a few times. This chain connects TRBV3-1 (or the pseudogene TRBV3-2) to TRBJ1-2; D gene unclear. This CDR3 is 14 amino acids long. The germline V gene encodes CDR1 LGHDT and CDR2 YNNKEL (reference sequence). The V end was cut by 1 base, the J end by 4 bases, with 10 bases between. The CDR3 DNA is TGTGCCAGCAGCCAAGGGGTTGGGAGCTATGGCTACACCTTC. It translates to CASSQGVGSYGYTF.

This chain connects TRBV4-1 to TRBJ2-2; TRBD2 matches at 8 bases. The CDR3 consists of 18 residues. Germline-derived CDR1 and CDR2 are MGHRA and YSYEKL. With 0 bases clipped from V and 4 bases from J, the junction kept 10 bases outside the gene matches. DNA for the CDR3: TGCGCCAGCAGCCAAGAGTTGGGATTAGCGGGACGCACCGGGGAGCTGTTTTTT. This translates into CASSQELGLAGRTGELFF.

This clone has just a few counts. This rearrangement joins TRBV20-1 to TRBJ1-4, with no clear D. Trimming took off 7 bases at V and 8 bases at J, with 11 bases between the two ends. CDR1 and CDR2 from the germline V gene are DFQATT and SNEGSKA (reference sequence). CDR3 size: 11 residues. The chain's CDR3 is CSVPRLEKLFF. The DNA for the CDR3 is TGCAGTGTACCTAGGTTGGAAAAACTGTTTTTT.

This sequence joins TRBV6-2 or TRBV6-3 and TRBJ2-5, with no clear D. Germline values: CDR1 MNHEY, CDR2 SVGEGT. CDR3 length: 14 amino acids. Trimming pared 5 bases from V and 0 bases from J, leaving 10 bases between. In DNA, the CDR3 is TGTGCCAGCAGTCAAGTACAGTACCAAGAGACCCAGTACTTC. Amino acids: CASSQVQYQETQYF.

This clone showed up just once. The chain is built from TRBV4-1 and TRBJ1-1, with TRBD1 identical over 10 bases. CDR3 size: 15 residues. V was pared by 1 base and J by 8 bases, with 7 bases of the junction left unmatched. Germline V CDR1 and CDR2: MGHRA, YSYEKL. The CDR3 spells CASSQVGQGRREAFF. CDR3 DNA: TGCGCCAGCAGCCAAGTGGGACAGGGGCGGAGGGAAGCTTTCTTT.

The J gene is TRBJ1-1, the V gene TRBV19; 8 bases agree with TRBD1. Germline V gives CDR1 LNHDA, CDR2 SQIVND (reference sequence). V trimming: 7 bases; J trimming: 6 bases; junction bases outside the gene matches: 13. The CDR3 length is 15 residues. Here the CDR3 DNA reads TGTGCCAGTAAAATTGGACAGGGTGTTAGCGCTGAAGCTTTCTTT. It codes for CASKIGQGVSAEAFF.

V gene TRBV29-1 combines with J gene TRBJ2-7; the match to TRBD1 covers 7 bases. The J segment lost 0 bases and the V segment lost 6 bases, leaving 8 bases of the junction unmatched. CDR1 is SQVTM and CDR2 is ANQGSEA in the germline V gene. The CDR3 totals 14 residues. DNA of the CDR3: TGCAGCGTAATGACAGGGCTGAGCTCCTACGAGCAGTACTTC. Its translation is CSVMTGLSSYEQYF.

The gene calls are TRBV11-2 and TRBJ1-2; D possibly corresponds to TRBD1 (6 bases). The germline CDR1 and CDR2 sequences are SGHAT and FQNNGV. Trimming left V 1 base short and J 4 bases short, with 13 bases between. The length of the CDR3 is 15 residues. CDR3 nucleotide sequence: TGTGCCAGCAGCTTAGGGTCGACAGGATTCTATGGCTACACCTTC. Translation: CASSLGSTGFYGYTF.

The chain carries TRBV28 and TRBJ1-4, with D hard to call. Trimming left V 6 bases short and J 0 bases short, with 11 bases between. CDR1 and CDR2 (germline): MDHEN, SYDVKM. The CDR3 length is 15 residues. The CDR3 here is CASRFYGATNEKLFF. CDR3 coding DNA: TGTGCCAGCAGGTTCTACGGGGCAACTAATGAAAAACTGTTTTTT. The full variable domain, with the rest looked up from reference TRBV28 and TRBJ1-4, is DVKVTQSSRYLVKRTGEKVFLECVQDMDHENMFWYRQDPGLGLRLIYFSYDVKMKEKGDIPEGYSVSREKKERFSLILESASTNQTSMYLCASRFYGATNEKLFFGSGTQLSVL.

This clone was observed a handful of times. This chain uses TRBV10-3 with TRBJ1-6; 10 bases fit TRBD1. The germline gives CDR1 ENHRY, CDR2 SYGVKD. With V trimmed by 6 bases and J by 5 bases, 4 bases remained unmatched. CDR3 length equals 15 residues. CDR3 in amino acids: CAIRTGGVDNSPLHF. CDR3 DNA sequence: TGTGCCATCAGGACAGGGGGCGTCGATAATTCACCCCTCCACTTT.

V and J are TRBV5-1 and TRBJ1-2; weak D call: TRBD1 (6 bases). V lost 0 bases and J lost 3, with 9 bases in between. Per germline, CDR1 SGHRS and CDR2 YFSETQ. This CDR3 is 14 amino acids long. The CDR3 is CASSLASGDYGYTF. The CDR3 DNA is TGCGCCAGCAGCTTGGCCTCAGGGGACTATGGCTACACCTTC.

Comment on this clone: The same CDR3 can be traced to other DNA sequences in this sample. The chain employs TRBV19 and TRBJ1-5; 9 nucleotides agree with TRBD1. Germline trimming cut 3 bases from V and 4 bases from J; bases unmatched to any gene: 4. The CDR3 length is 15 residues. The germline V gene encodes CDR1 LNHDA and CDR2 SQIVND (reference sequence). In DNA, the CDR3 is TGTGCCAGTAGTATCGAAGGGACAGGGAATCAGCCCCAGCATTTT. Translating gives CASSIEGTGNQPQHF.

The chain carries TRBV2 and TRBJ2-1; TRBD2 agrees at 11 bases. V dropped 0 bases and J dropped 3; count of bases not matched to a gene: 13. The CDR3 has 20 residues. Germline-derived CDR1 and CDR2 are SNHLY and FYNNEI. CDR3 sequence (DNA): TGTGCCAGCAGTGAAGCCCGCGTCCTTCTAACTAGCGGGGGCTACAATGAGCAGTTCTTC. Protein product: CASSEARVLLTSGGYNEQFF.

The chain has TRBV7-6 and TRBJ2-7, with D possibly being TRBD1 (5 bases). This CDR3 is built from 15 residues. CDR1 and CDR2 from the germline V gene are SGHVS and FNYEAQ. V gave up 5 bases and J gave up 0 bases, with 14 bases separating them. The CDR3 DNA is TGTGCCAGCAGCGTCCTAGGGGTTAGCTCCTACGAGCAGTACTTC. Encoded protein: CASSVLGVSSYEQYF. The full variable domain, completed using reference TRBV7-6 and TRBJ2-7, is GAGVSQSPRYKVTKRGQDVALRCDPISGHVSLYWYRQALGQGPEFLTYFNYEAQQDKSGLPNDRFSAERPEGSISTLTIQRTEQRDSAMYRCASSVLGVSSYEQYFGPGTRLTVT.

The J gene is TRBJ2-1, the V gene TRBV5-8; perhaps TRBD2 as D (5 bases). V lost 2 bases and J lost 5, with 14 bases in between. The CDR3 is 15 amino acids. Germline loops: CDR1 SGHTS, CDR2 YDEGEE. The CDR3 DNA sequence: TGTGCCAGCAGCTTCGGGGTCCCCCCCGACAATGAGCAGTTCTTC. Translated: CASSFGVPPDNEQFF.

The V and J genes are TRBV18 and TRBJ1-2, with 7 positions matching TRBD1. The CDR3 sequence is 15 residues long. The germline V gene has CDR1 KGHSH and CDR2 LQKENI. Unmatched junction bases numbered 9, after V lost 6 bases and J lost 2 bases. CDR3 sequence (DNA): TGTGCCAGCTCCCCGGGACAGATCCCCAACTATGGCTACACCTTC. Its protein product is CASSPGQIPNYGYTF.

The V and J genes are TRBV5-1 and TRBJ1-2; 9 bases align to TRBD1. V trimming: 5 bases; J trimming: 4 bases; junction bases outside the gene matches: 15. This CDR3 region has 17 residues. CDR1 is SGHRS and CDR2 is YFSETQ in the germline V gene. In DNA form, the CDR3 reads TGCGCCAGCAGTGCCGGGACAGGGAAGTCATGGACCTATGGCTACACCTTC. Encoded protein: CASSAGTGKSWTYGYTF.

The chain has TRBV6-6 and TRBJ1-2; 7 bases are shared with TRBD1. Germline values: CDR1 MNHNY, CDR2 SVGAGI (reference sequence). The J segment lost 4 bases and the V segment lost 5 bases, leaving 16 bases of the junction unmatched. The CDR3 sequence is 17 residues long. The CDR3 DNA is TGTGCCAGCAGTCTCATCCTTGGGACAGACGTTTTCTATGGCTACACCTTC. Amino acid sequence: CASSLILGTDVFYGYTF.

The chain uses TRBV4-2 and TRBJ1-5, with D perhaps TRBD1 (6 bases). Germline lookup yields CDR1 LGHNA and CDR2 YNFKEQ. V was cut by 1 base and J by 0 bases, with 7 bases left in between. There are 15 residues in the CDR3. In nucleotides, the CDR3 is TGTGCCAGCAGCCAAGCAGGGGATAGCAATCAGCCCCAGCATTTT. It yields the protein CASSQAGDSNQPQHF.

On this clone: At one end, the junction sequence differs from germline, possibly due to a read error. The CDR3 is CASSSGLVKVF. CDR3 DNA sequence: TGTGCCAGCAGCTCAGGACTTGTTAAGGTCTTC. The chain joins TRBV7-3 to TRBJ2-1, with D possibly TRBD2 on 5 matching bases. This CDR3 region has 11 residues. Germline CDR1 and CDR2: SGHTA and FQGTGA. The complete variable domain, with remaining parts taken from reference TRBV7-3 and TRBJ2-1, reads GAGVSQTPSNKVTEKGKYVELRCDPISGHTALYWYRQSLGQGPEFLIYFQGTGAADDSGLPNDRFFAVRPEGSVSTLKIQRTERGDSAVYLCASSSGLVKVFGPGTRLTVL.

Notes on this clone: This sample also contains other DNA sequences that code for the same CDR3. The DNA for the CDR3 is TGTGCCAGCAGCTCCAGGGCCGGGGAGCTGTTTTTT. This sequence encodes CASSSRAGELFF. This sequence joins TRBV11-3 and TRBJ2-2; TRBD1 might be the D (5 bases). Germline values: CDR1 SGHNT, CDR2 YENEEA. V lost 4 bases, J lost 6 bases, and 6 bases lay in between. The CDR3 contains 12 residues. The full variable domain, in which reference TRBV11-3 and TRBJ2-2 provide the parts outside the CDR3, is EAGVVQSPRYKIIEKKQPVAFWCNPISGHNTLYWYLQNLGQGPELLIRYENEEAVDDSQLPKDRFSAERLKGVDSTLKIQPAELGDSAVYLCASSSRAGELFFGEGSRLTVL.

The genes are TRBV3-1 (or the pseudogene TRBV3-2) and TRBJ2-3; tentative D call: TRBD2 (6 bases). V gave up 4 bases and J gave up 8 bases, with 13 bases separating them. The germline gives CDR1 LGHDT, CDR2 YNNKEL (reference sequence). The CDR3 totals 13 residues. DNA for the CDR3: TGTGCCAGCAGCCTACGGGACTCACGTACGCAGTATTTT. It encodes CASSLRDSRTQYF.

V usage is TRBV5-1 and J usage is TRBJ2-1; perhaps TRBD2 as D (5 bases). The CDR3 consists of 13 residues. V shed 4 bases and J shed 10 bases, with 15 bases lying between them. The germline gives CDR1 SGHRS, CDR2 YFSETQ. The CDR3 region is CASSSPAGGEQFF. As DNA, the CDR3 is TGCGCCAGCAGCAGCCCCGCCGGCGGGGAGCAGTTCTTC.

V gene TRBV19 combines with J gene TRBJ1-6; 7 bases agree with TRBD1. V lost 2 bases to trimming and J lost 7 bases; unmatched junction nucleotides: 5. The CDR3 length is 15 residues. Germline V gives CDR1 LNHDA, CDR2 SQIVND (reference sequence). Here the CDR3 reads CASSIRTGVNSPLHF. The CDR3 coding sequence is TGTGCCAGTAGTATAAGGACAGGCGTCAATTCACCCCTCCACTTT.